This TCR beta chain is from a study of CD8+ T cells in alopecia areata (dated by TCRdb to between 2018 and 2020). Turning to the overall study: The treated patients took part in an open-label pilot trial in which moderate-to-severe alopecia areata was treated with oral tofacitinib at 5 to 10 mg twice daily. Tofacitinib was administered for 6 to 18 months, and 6 months of follow-up off drug were then conducted to assess delayed response and recurrence. The SALT score, which quantifies the percentage of affected scalp surface area, was used to measure disease severity in treated patients. High-throughput TCRbeta sequencing was used to examine T cell clonal expansion in alopecia areata in both the C3H/HeJ mouse model and human patients. On the human side, TCRbeta sequencing was run on scalp tissue and on sorted CD4+ and CD8+ peripheral blood T cells from healthy controls and from alopecia areata patients with either patchy or totalis/universalis disease. Patients on tofacitinib were biopsied at baseline and after 4 and 24 weeks of treatment, and several of the patients also had a later scalp biopsy. Clonality in the scalp was compared among normal scalp (n=4), patchy alopecia areata scalp (n=8), and alopecia totalis/universalis scalp (n=8). The RNA source kit depended on sample type: the PAXgene miRNA kit for fixed scalp, the miRNeasy kit for PBMCs, and the RNeasy kit for mouse skin. TCRbeta CDR3 regions were amplified by immunoSEQ multiplex PCR using 35 Vbeta forward and 13 Jbeta reverse primers.

On this clone itself: Its antigen remains undetermined. Per-nucleotide qualities are absent, and no much larger clonotype sits a single base away.

The library relied on the immunoSEQ multiplex PCR assay. To provide template for TCR sequencing, every sample had RNA extracted and reverse transcribed into cDNA. First-strand cDNA was synthesized with SuperScript III using a 2:1 mix of oligo-dT and random hexamers. A synthetic immune receptor repertoire was used to gauge amplification bias, and whatever bias remained was removed computationally. Concerning the study's data processing: Raw reads were preprocessed for error removal, and CDR3 was defined according to IMGT conventions as running from the conserved cysteine to phenylalanine. Clonality was computed by normalizing Shannon entropy by log2 of the number of productive unique TCRs and subtracting the result from 1. CD4 or CD8 identity of scalp clones was inferred by cross-referencing scalp TCRbeta sequences with sorted blood CD4 and CD8 repertoires. TCRdb limited this immuneACCESS table to in-frame rearrangements with V and J called. A share of clones is missing; checked studies link under half to unresolved V genes, and the rest is unexplained. V and J calls and clone size are given by that table; D and trimming were obtained from the DNA. A total of approximately 120,000 clones appear in this sample, 60% to 65% of them only once. Of the sample, around 6% is held by the ten largest clones.

The sample's time point, from its label and the paper: around 29 days on oral tofacitinib. In the paper's terms, the treatment or condition label means: oral pan-JAK inhibitor, 5-10 mg twice daily. From alopecia areata patients, peripheral blood was collected along with lesional scalp punch biopsies. PBMCs were separated by density centrifugation and stained for CD3, CD4 and CD8, after which CD4+ and CD8+ T cells were sorted on a FACSAria. Unmatched junction bases come to 10, with V trimmed by 4 bases and J by 5 bases. The CDR3 holds 16 amino acids from the cysteine to the phenylalanine. Only CDR3 DNA is held: 48 bases, read in frame from base 1. CDR1 is given as SGDLS and CDR2 as YYNGEE, both from the germline V gene. On the study overall, not on this receptor specifically: Many expanded lesional clones were found to persist in scalp and blood during tofacitinib treatment, and relapse after treatment cessation may be partly explained by this persistence. Higher clonality and more expanded CD8+ clones were observed in lesional scalp than in normal scalp, particularly in alopecia totalis/universalis, a finding suggestive of antigenic drive. TCR sequences shared between patients were less clear than in mice, possibly partly because of HLA diversity in the patient population. Because the treated cohort was small and had just a single nonresponder, larger studies are needed to establish links between baseline CD8+ expansion and response. Tofacitinib significantly lowered scalp clonality and the number of expanded CD8+ clones among the top 100 scalp clones. Unlike mouse skin, where gammadelta T cells dominate, normal human skin contains resident alphabeta T cells that get sequenced too, which complicates analysis of the scalp TCR repertoire.

The source was CD4+ T cells sorted from blood, collected at week 4, from a patient treated with tofacitinib. The V and J segments used are TRBV9 and TRBJ2-3; the central 10 bases match TRBD1. This TCR came from a human donor with alopecia areata. The CDR3 protein: CASSRLGTGVKDTQYF. The nucleotide sequence is given as TGTGCCAGCAGCAGACTCGGGACAGGGGTTAAAGATACGCAGTATTTT.